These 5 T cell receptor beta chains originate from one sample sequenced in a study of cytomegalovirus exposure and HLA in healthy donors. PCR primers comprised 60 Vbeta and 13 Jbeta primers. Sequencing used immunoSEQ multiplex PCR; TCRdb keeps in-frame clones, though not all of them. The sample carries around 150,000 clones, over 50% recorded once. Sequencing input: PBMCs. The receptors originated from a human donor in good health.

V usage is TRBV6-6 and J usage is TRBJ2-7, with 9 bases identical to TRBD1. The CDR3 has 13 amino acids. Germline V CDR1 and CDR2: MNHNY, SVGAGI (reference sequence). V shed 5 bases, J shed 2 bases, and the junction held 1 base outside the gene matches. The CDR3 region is CASSRTGAYEQYF. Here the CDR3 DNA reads TGTGCCAGCAGTAGGACAGGGGCCTACGAGCAGTACTTC.

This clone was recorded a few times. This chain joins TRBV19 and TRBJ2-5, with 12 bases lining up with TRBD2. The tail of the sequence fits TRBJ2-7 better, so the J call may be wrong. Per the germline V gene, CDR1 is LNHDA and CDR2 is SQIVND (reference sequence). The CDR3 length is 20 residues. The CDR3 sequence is CASSDPPGTSGSFSSYEQYF. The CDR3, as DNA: TGTGCCAGTAGTGACCCCCCCGGGACTAGCGGGTCCTTCAGCTCCTACGAGCAGTACTTC.

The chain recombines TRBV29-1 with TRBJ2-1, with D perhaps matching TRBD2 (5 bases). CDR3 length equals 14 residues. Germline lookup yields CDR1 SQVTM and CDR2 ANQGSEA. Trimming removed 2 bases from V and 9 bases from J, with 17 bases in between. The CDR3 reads CSVERELLFGEQFF. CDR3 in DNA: TGCAGCGTTGAAAGGGAGTTACTGTTCGGTGAGCAGTTCTTC.

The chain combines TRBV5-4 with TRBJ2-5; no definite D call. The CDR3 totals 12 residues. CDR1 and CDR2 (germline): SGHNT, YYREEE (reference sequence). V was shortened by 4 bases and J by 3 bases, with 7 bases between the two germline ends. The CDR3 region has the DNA TGTGCCAGCAGCCAGATGGAAGAGACCCAGTACTTC. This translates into CASSQMEETQYF.

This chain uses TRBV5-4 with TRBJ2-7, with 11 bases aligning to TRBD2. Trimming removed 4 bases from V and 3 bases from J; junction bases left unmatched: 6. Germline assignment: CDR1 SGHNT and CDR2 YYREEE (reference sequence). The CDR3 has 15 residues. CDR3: CASSLRGTSGYEQYF. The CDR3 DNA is TGTGCCAGCAGCCTACGAGGGACTAGCGGCTACGAGCAGTACTTC.